The 19 T cell receptor beta chains below come from one sample, sequenced in a study of blood T cells in healthy people across ages. A second PCR, run for roughly 7 to 11 cycles, used a sample-barcoded 5' primer plus a J-beta primer mix. One entry per CDR3 protein results from TCRdb running MiXCR on the 5' RACE reads. The sample contains approximately 580,000 distinct CDR3 sequences, under 30% of which appear only once. These data are also associated with another study on T cells of mothers and their children.

The specimen sequenced was blood. These TCRs come from a boy aged 5 to 17 in good health.

The chain links TRBV29-1 to TRBJ1-2; 8 nucleotides agree with TRBD1. Germline loops: CDR1 SQVTM, CDR2 ANQGSEA. J lost 5 bases, V lost 3 bases, and 5 bases had no gene match. This CDR3 spans 13 amino acids. The CDR3 region is CSVDQGALYGYTF. CDR3 bases: TGCAGCGTTGACCAGGGGGCGTTATATGGCTACACCTTC.

The chain recombines TRBV20-1 with TRBJ2-3; 10 bases are a match to TRBD2. The CDR3 is made up of 15 amino acids. Unmatched junction bases numbered 7, after V lost 3 bases and J lost 4 bases. The germline CDR1 and CDR2 sequences are DFQATT and SNEGSKA (reference sequence). CDR3 DNA: TGCAGTGCTAGCCCAGCGGGAGGGCCCCCAGATACGCAGTATTTT. It translates to CSASPAGGPPDTQYF.

The chain employs TRBV6-6 and TRBJ2-1, with TRBD1 matching over 9 bases. From germline, CDR1 is MNHNY and CDR2 SVGAGI (reference sequence). The CDR3 is made up of 14 amino acids. V dropped 5 bases and J dropped 9; count of bases not matched to a gene: 8. CDR3 residues: CASSTNRGRGEQFF. The CDR3 DNA follows: TGTGCCAGCAGTACTAACAGGGGGCGGGGTGAGCAGTTCTTC.

The gene calls are TRBV29-1 and TRBJ2-5; D perhaps matches TRBD2 (5 bases). The germline V gene encodes CDR1 SQVTM and CDR2 ANQGSEA. The CDR3 runs 15 residues. Trimming pared 1 base from V and 5 bases from J, leaving 17 bases between. The CDR3 DNA follows: TGCAGCGTTGAAGGGGCTTACCACGCGGGCGAGACCCAGTACTTC. Protein product: CSVEGAYHAGETQYF.

Points on this clonotype: At one boundary the junction diverges from the germline segment, which might be a read error. The rearrangement links TRBV4-3 to TRBJ2-6, with D tentatively TRBD1 (5 bases). The CDR3 contains 16 residues. The germline V gene has CDR1 LGHNA and CDR2 YSLEER. The CDR3 spells CASSQDRGTGADVLTF. The CDR3 DNA reads TGCGCCAGCAGCCAAGATAGGGGAACTGGGGCCGACGTCCTGACTTTC.

V gene TRBV20-1 combines with J gene TRBJ2-3; 7 bases are shared with TRBD2. This CDR3 has 14 residues. V lost 3 bases and J lost 0; bases outside the gene matches: 3. Germline assignment: CDR1 DFQATT and CDR2 SNEGSKA (reference sequence). The CDR3 region has the DNA TGCAGTGCTAGGGGAGGGCGTAGCACAGATACGCAGTATTTT. Protein sequence: CSARGGRSTDTQYF.

V is TRBV15 and J is TRBJ2-7, with D unclear. Germline assignment: CDR1 LNHNV and CDR2 YYDKDF (reference sequence). V was shortened by 3 bases and J by 3 bases, with 12 bases between the two germline ends. The CDR3 has 14 residues. DNA of the CDR3: TGTGCCACCAGCAGCTACGGGCCTAACTACGAGCAGTACTTC. Protein product: CATSSYGPNYEQYF.

The rearrangement links TRBV5-1 to TRBJ2-7; D is ambiguous. V was trimmed by 0 bases and J by 8 bases, leaving 6 bases between them. Germline V gene data show CDR1 as SGHRS and CDR2 as YFSETQ. The CDR3 totals 11 residues. Written as DNA, the CDR3 is TGCGCCAGCAGCTTGGGGTACAAGCAGTACTTC. Its translation: CASSLGYKQYF.

Concerning this clonotype itself: The junction differs from germline at one of its ends, possibly a read error. This chain joins TRBV5-1 and TRBJ2-7; perhaps TRBD1 as D (5 bases). CDR3 length: 15 amino acids. In germline, CDR1 is SGHRS, CDR2 YFSETQ. CDR3 nucleotides: TGCGCCAGCAGCTTAGCAGGGCCAGAACCCTACAAGCAGTACTTC. It codes for CASSLAGPEPYKQYF.

The chain employs TRBV6-1 and TRBJ1-3, with 9 bases matching TRBD1. Germline CDR1 is MNHNS and CDR2 is SASEGT. The length of the CDR3 is 16 residues. J gave up 4 bases and V 5 bases, and 9 bases lay outside the gene matches. CDR3 in amino acids: CASSPPGTGSGNTIYF. In nucleotides, the CDR3 is TGTGCCAGCAGTCCCCCCGGGACAGGGTCGGGAAACACCATATATTTT.

This clonotype has just a few counts. A much larger clone lies a single base off, so this may be a read error. The genes are TRBV7-2 and TRBJ2-7, with TRBD2 as a possible D gene (6 bases). Trimming removed 0 bases from V and 3 bases from J, with 9 bases in between. The CDR3 loop spans 14 amino acids. From germline, CDR1 is SGHTA and CDR2 FQGNSA. CDR3 bases: TGTGCCAGCAGCTTAGCTCCGGGAGACTACGAGCAGTACTTC. Its protein is CASSLAPGDYEQYF.

This clonotype was seen a few times. The junction departs from germline at one end; a sequencing error may be responsible. The rearrangement joins TRBV7-7 to TRBJ2-7; 12 bases map to TRBD2. This CDR3 is built from 24 residues. CDR1 is SSHAT and CDR2 is FNYEAQ in the germline V gene (reference sequence). The CDR3 DNA reads TGTGCTAGCAGCTTAACCAACCGCCGCTGCCAGTTCCTACTTCTAGCGGGAGGGCCGGGTGAGCAGTACTTC. Translated, it gives CASSLTNRRCQFLLLAGGPGEQYF.

This clonotype was detected a few times. The V and J genes are TRBV10-3 and TRBJ2-4; D unresolved. Germline V lookup: CDR1 ENHRY, CDR2 SYGVKD. The V gene lost 0 bases and the J gene lost 0 bases, with 9 bases spanning the gap. The CDR3 covers 16 residues. CDR3 DNA sequence: TGTGCCATCAGTGAGTCGACGAACGTAGCCAAAAACATTCAGTACTTC. The encoded protein is CAISESTNVAKNIQYF.

This clonotype came up a few times. The gene calls are TRBV7-9 and TRBJ1-4, with 12 bases aligning to TRBD1. V lost 5 bases to trimming and J lost 8 bases; unmatched junction nucleotides: 6. Germline V gene sequence: CDR1 SEHNR, CDR2 FQNEAQ (reference sequence). This CDR3 has 15 residues. CDR3 nucleotides: TGTGCCAGCAGCACCCAGGGACAGGGGGCAGAAAAACTGTTTTTT. Translated, it gives CASSTQGQGAEKLFF.

The chain is built from TRBV6-1 and TRBJ2-2; 10 bases agree with TRBD2. Germline CDR1 and CDR2: MNHNS and SASEGT. V lost 4 bases, J lost 4 bases, and 6 bases stayed unmatched. The CDR3 loop spans 16 amino acids. DNA for the CDR3: TGTGCCAGCAGTGCTCTAGCGGGGGCGATCACCGGGGAGCTGTTTTTT. Translation gives CASSALAGAITGELFF.

The gene calls are TRBV4-3 and TRBJ1-2; D perhaps matches TRBD1 (6 bases). The CDR3 length is 15 residues. V dropped 1 base and J dropped 4 bases, with 13 bases sitting between them. CDR1 LGHNA and CDR2 YSLEER come from the germline V gene. The chain's CDR3 is CASSQVGRGGYGYTF. For the CDR3, the DNA is TGCGCCAGCAGCCAAGTTGGCAGGGGTGGCTATGGCTACACCTTC.

This clonotype was observed many times. The chain employs TRBV5-5 and TRBJ2-7; 9 positions agree with TRBD2. The germline V gene encodes CDR1 SGHKS and CDR2 YYEKEE (reference sequence). With 0 bases clipped from V and 3 bases from J, the junction kept 16 bases outside the gene matches. The CDR3 consists of 19 residues. The CDR3, as DNA: TGTGCCAGCAGCTTGGATGTTGTGATCGAGCGGGAGGATAACTACGAGCAGTACTTC. Residues: CASSLDVVIEREDNYEQYF.

This clonotype was seen a handful of times. V is TRBV28 and J is TRBJ2-7, with TRBD1 as a possible D gene (6 bases). The CDR3 extends over 16 amino acids. Germline V gives CDR1 MDHEN, CDR2 SYDVKM. The V end lost 6 bases, the J end lost 1 base, and 19 bases lay between the germline ends. The CDR3: CASSLVEGGWSYEQYF. The CDR3 nucleotides are TGTGCCAGCAGCCTGGTCGAAGGGGGATGGTCCTACGAGCAGTACTTC.

This clonotype was seen only once. This sequence joins TRBV28 and TRBJ1-4; TRBD1 aligns across 7 bases. The V and J ends lost 6 bases and 5 bases, in that order; junction bases with no gene match: 9. Germline V lookup: CDR1 MDHEN, CDR2 SYDVKM. The CDR3 extends over 15 amino acids. The CDR3 reads CASRLPRQGNEKLFF. The CDR3 DNA sequence: TGTGCCAGCAGGCTCCCGAGACAGGGAAATGAAAAACTGTTTTTT.